One and the same sample provided the 27 T cell receptor beta chains below, sequenced in a study of control samples from healthy donors and cancer patients. Here immunoSEQ multiplex PCR was the method, and the copy in TCRdb shows in-frame clones only, minus some. The top ten hold 35% to 45% of the sample, which has 21,000 or so clones, more than 80% seen once. Material for sequencing was PBMCs. All receptors come from a man aged 55 to 70 with head and neck cancer.

The chain employs TRBV4-1 and TRBJ1-1; 8 bases fit TRBD1. CDR3 size: 16 residues. CDR1 MGHRA and CDR2 YSYEKL come from the germline V gene. J gave up 5 bases and V 4 bases, and 12 bases lay outside the gene matches. CDR3 loop: CASSRAGRQGSTEAFF. CDR3 DNA sequence: TGCGCCAGCAGCCGCGCCGGGAGACAGGGGAGTACTGAAGCTTTCTTT.

The V and J genes are TRBV7-2 and TRBJ2-5; a weak D match, TRBD2 (5 bases). The CDR3 runs 15 residues. Germline V lookup: CDR1 SGHTA, CDR2 FQGNSA. Trimming removed 6 bases at V and 5 bases at J, with 19 bases between. The CDR3 here is CASSVSPVRGETQYF. In DNA, the CDR3 is TGTGCCAGCAGTGTGAGCCCGGTCCGAGGGGAGACCCAGTACTTC.

The CDR3 DNA reads as TGTGCCAGCAGGACAGGGGAATCCGGCTACACCTTC. The encoded protein is CASRTGESGYTF. The chain employs TRBV6-5 and TRBJ1-2, with TRBD1 matching over 8 bases. The CDR3 runs 12 residues. After removal of 6 bases from V and 8 bases from J, the junction contained 5 bases not matched to a gene. Looked up from germline, CDR1 is MNHEY and CDR2 is SVGAGI.

The J gene is TRBJ2-1, the V gene TRBV7-9; no definite D call. The CDR3 runs to 12 residues. Per germline, CDR1 SEHNR and CDR2 FQNEAQ (reference sequence). Trimming removed 5 bases at V and 5 bases at J, with 7 bases between. As DNA, the CDR3 is TGTGCCAGCAGCAGGCCGAACAATGAGCAGTTCTTC. This gives the protein CASSRPNNEQFF.

The rearrangement joins TRBV4-1 to TRBJ2-3, with D perhaps matching TRBD2 (6 bases). Germline lookup yields CDR1 MGHRA and CDR2 YSYEKL. Trimming took 2 bases from V and 3 from J, leaving 12 bases between them. The CDR3 has 15 residues. The CDR3 sequence: CASSQLQLATDTQYF. The CDR3 nucleotides read TGCGCCAGCAGCCAACTGCAACTAGCAACAGATACGCAGTATTTT.

The rearrangement joins TRBV11-2 to TRBJ2-1; 8 bases are a match to TRBD2. The CDR3 spans 13 residues. The germline V gene encodes CDR1 SGHAT and CDR2 FQNNGV. The V segment lost 6 bases and the J segment 4 bases; nucleotides outside the gene matches: 2. The CDR3, as DNA: TGTGCCAGCAGGCTAGCGGGTTACAATGAGCAGTTCTTC. It encodes CASRLAGYNEQFF.

This clone showed up just once. The rearrangement links TRBV4-2 to TRBJ2-7; 11 bases line up with TRBD2. Trimming at V came to 4 bases and at J to 6 bases, leaving 11 bases not matched to a gene. The CDR3 has 16 residues. Germline V gene data show CDR1 as LGHNA and CDR2 as YNFKEQ. The chain's CDR3 is CASSPVDELAGVEQYF. As DNA, the CDR3 is TGTGCCAGCAGCCCGGTGGATGAACTAGCGGGAGTCGAGCAGTACTTC.

The chain is built from TRBV6-1 and TRBJ1-2, with unresolved D. Germline values: CDR1 MNHNS, CDR2 SASEGT. The CDR3 extends over 15 amino acids. V was trimmed by 2 bases and J by 4 bases, leaving 14 bases between them. The CDR3 loop is CASSERTRTSYGYTF. The CDR3 region has the DNA TGTGCCAGCAGTGAAAGGACCCGGACTAGCTATGGCTACACCTTC.

The CDR3 DNA reads TGTGCCAGCAGGTCGGGGTACGTCACCGGGGAGCTGTTTTTT. Its protein is CASRSGYVTGELFF. The gene calls are TRBV6-5 and TRBJ2-2; a possible D gene is TRBD2 (5 bases). This CDR3 contains 14 residues. Germline assignment: CDR1 MNHEY and CDR2 SVGAGI. The V gene lost 6 bases and the J gene lost 4 bases, with 12 bases spanning the gap.

CDR3 amino acids: CASSLDARGANTGELFF. In DNA form, the CDR3 reads TGCGCCAGCAGCCTGGACGCAAGGGGGGCGAACACCGGGGAGCTGTTTTTT. V and J are TRBV4-1 and TRBJ2-2, with D perhaps assigned TRBD1 or TRBD2 (6 bases each). Germline V gene sequence: CDR1 MGHRA, CDR2 YSYEKL. The CDR3 contains 17 residues. Deletions cut 4 bases from V and 0 bases from J, with 15 bases between.

This rearrangement joins TRBV9 to TRBJ2-3; 14 bases are shared with TRBD2. CDR1 and CDR2 (germline): SGDLS, YYNGEE. This CDR3 comprises 17 residues. V lost 3 bases and J lost 6; bases outside the gene matches: 9. CDR3 loop: CASSETSGRVFGDTQYF. The CDR3 nucleotides are TGTGCCAGCAGCGAGACTAGCGGGAGGGTCTTTGGGGATACGCAGTATTTT.

The gene calls are TRBV4-1 and TRBJ2-1, with D unclear. The V gene's germline CDR1 is MGHRA and CDR2 YSYEKL. The CDR3 contains 14 residues. Trimming left V 0 bases short and J 5 bases short, with 8 bases between. This CDR3 reads CASSQEYIDNEQFF. The CDR3 region has the DNA TGCGCCAGCAGCCAAGAGTACATTGACAATGAGCAGTTCTTC.

This chain connects TRBV9 to TRBJ1-2; no firm D call. V lost 4 bases and J 2 bases, leaving 15 bases between the germline ends. Germline assignment: CDR1 SGDLS and CDR2 YYNGEE. The CDR3 runs 15 residues. For the CDR3, the DNA is TGTGCCAGCAGCCCCCAATCGCTAGGGAACTATGGCTACACCTTC. Its protein is CASSPQSLGNYGYTF. The full variable domain, its missing parts supplied by reference TRBV9 and TRBJ1-2, is DSGVTQTPKHLITATGQRVTLRCSPRSGDLSVYWYQQSLDQGLQFLIQYYNGEERAKGNILERFSAQQFPDLHSELNLSSLELGDSALYFCASSPQSLGNYGYTFGSGTRLTVV.

This rearrangement joins TRBV12-3 or TRBV12-4 to TRBJ2-3; no clear D gene. The CDR3 runs to 12 residues. V lost 3 bases and J lost 2, with 3 bases in between. The CDR3 DNA sequence: TGTGCCAGCAGTTTTAACACAGATACGCAGTATTTT. Its protein product is CASSFNTDTQYF.

J is TRBJ2-2 and V is TRBV6-5, with TRBD2 matching over 7 bases. CDR1 and CDR2 from the germline V gene are MNHEY and SVGAGI. The CDR3 runs to 15 residues. As DNA, the CDR3 is TGTGCTACCTTTCCCGGGGGGTGGAACACCGGGGAGCTGTTTTTT. This gives the protein CATFPGGWNTGELFF.

The chain carries TRBV5-4 and TRBJ2-1, with TRBD2 matching over 10 bases. The CDR3 runs to 14 residues. Trimming took 2 bases from V and 9 from J; bases not matched to a gene: 5. Germline lookup yields CDR1 SGHNT and CDR2 YYREEE (reference sequence). As DNA, the CDR3 is TGTGCCAGCAGCTTAGGGACTAGCGTCACTGAGCAGTTCTTC. This sequence encodes CASSLGTSVTEQFF.

This sequence joins TRBV19 and TRBJ2-7; 7 nucleotides line up with TRBD1. The V and J ends lost 4 bases and 4 bases, in that order; junction bases with no gene match: 4. This CDR3 spans 13 amino acids. The germline V gene has CDR1 LNHDA and CDR2 SQIVND (reference sequence). In DNA form, the CDR3 reads TGTGCCAGTAGTAGATCACAGGGGTACGAGCAGTACGTC. Its protein product is CASSRSQGYEQYV.

CDR3 protein: CASSAAHTDTQYF. The CDR3 nucleotides read TGTGCCAGTAGTGCGGCACACACAGATACGCAGTATTTT. The V call is TRBV19, the J call TRBJ2-3; D is uncertain. The V gene's germline CDR1 is LNHDA and CDR2 SQIVND (reference sequence). The CDR3 spans 13 residues. The V end lost 5 bases, the J end lost 2 bases, and 8 bases lay between the germline ends.

The CDR3 is CASSLRGASSGANVLTF. Here the CDR3 DNA reads TGTGCCAGCAGCTTAAGGGGCGCTAGCTCTGGGGCCAACGTCCTGACTTTC. V usage is TRBV13 and J usage is TRBJ2-6; tentative D call: TRBD1 (5 bases). This CDR3 region has 17 residues. V lost 2 bases and J 0 bases, leaving 11 bases between the germline ends. Germline V gene data show CDR1 as PRHDT and CDR2 as FYEKMQ (reference sequence).

The rearrangement links TRBV6-4 to TRBJ2-1, with D perhaps matching TRBD2 (7 bases). CDR1 and CDR2 (germline): MRHNA, SNTAGT. CDR3 size: 14 residues. V gave up 6 bases and J gave up 6 bases, with 15 bases separating them. This CDR3 reads CASRDNREGNEQFF. The CDR3 DNA follows: TGTGCCAGCAGAGACAACAGGGAGGGCAATGAGCAGTTCTTC.

J is TRBJ2-4 and V is TRBV9, with D possibly called TRBD1 or TRBD2 (5 bases each). The CDR3 loop spans 15 amino acids. Germline V gene data show CDR1 as SGDLS and CDR2 as YYNGEE. With 4 bases removed from V and 5 bases from J, the gap between germline ends came to 16 bases. CDR3 nucleotide sequence: TGTGCCAGCAGCACCTGGGACGGTCGGGAAAACATTCAGTACTTC. It is translated as CASSTWDGRENIQYF. Variable domain in full (rest from reference TRBV9 and TRBJ2-4): DSGVTQTPKHLITATGQRVTLRCSPRSGDLSVYWYQQSLDQGLQFLIQYYNGEERAKGNILERFSAQQFPDLHSELNLSSLELGDSALYFCASSTWDGRENIQYFGAGTRLSVL.

The chain links TRBV9 to TRBJ2-2, with 9 nucleotides matching TRBD1. Unmatched junction bases numbered 8, after V lost 4 bases and J lost 4 bases. CDR1 is SGDLS, CDR2 YYNGEE, per germline. CDR3 length equals 16 residues. The chain's CDR3 is CASSPGTGWGTGELFF. The CDR3 DNA reads as TGTGCCAGCAGCCCAGGGACAGGGTGGGGCACCGGGGAGCTGTTTTTT.

The CDR3: CASSLRDSYEQYF. DNA of the CDR3: TGTGCCAGCAGCTTGCGGGACAGCTACGAGCAGTACTTC. The chain uses TRBV5-4 and TRBJ2-7; 7 nucleotides agree with TRBD1. This CDR3 comprises 13 residues. Unmatched junction bases numbered 1, after V lost 1 base and J lost 3 bases. Looked up from germline, CDR1 is SGHNT and CDR2 is YYREEE (reference sequence).

The table lists this clone with a count of one. The chain links TRBV6-5 to TRBJ1-2; 7 positions match TRBD1. J was trimmed by 6 bases and V by 6 bases; bases with no gene match: 7. The CDR3 length is 13 residues. Germline assignment: CDR1 MNHEY and CDR2 SVGAGI. Here the CDR3 reads CASRTQGINGYTF. CDR3 sequence (DNA): TGTGCCAGCAGGACACAGGGGATCAATGGCTACACCTTC.

The CDR3 protein is CSASPSGGQTNTEAFF. CDR3 in DNA: TGCAGTGCTAGTCCCTCCGGAGGGCAGACGAACACTGAAGCTTTCTTT. This chain connects TRBV20-1 to TRBJ1-1; D call uncertain. The germline V gene has CDR1 DFQATT and CDR2 SNEGSKA (reference sequence). The germline V and J ends were trimmed by 3 bases and 1 base, with 18 bases remaining between them. There are 16 residues in the CDR3.

The rearrangement links TRBV18 to TRBJ2-5; D gene unclear. The germline V gene encodes CDR1 KGHSH and CDR2 LQKENI. The CDR3 totals 12 residues. The V end lost 4 bases, the J end lost 2 bases, and 5 bases lay between the germline ends. CDR3 region: CASSLAQETQYF. CDR3 sequence (DNA): TGTGCCAGCTCACTCGCACAAGAGACCCAGTACTTC.

This chain uses TRBV6-5 with TRBJ2-3; D unclear. The CDR3 consists of 14 residues. Germline V CDR1 and CDR2: MNHEY, SVGAGI. Trimming removed 5 bases at V and 3 bases at J, with 12 bases between. The CDR3 region is CASSRTLRTDTQYF. The CDR3 DNA reads TGTGCCAGCAGTCGCACACTCAGGACAGATACGCAGTATTTT.